The 13 T cell receptor beta chains below all came from one sample that was sequenced in a study of neurological immune-mediated disorders. A single record per CDR3 protein comes from TCRdb applying MiXCR to the 5' RACE reads. Counted here are tens of thousands of distinct CDR3 sequences, 3.6% occurring once; the ten biggest clones make up approximately 1.6%. Sequenced: PBMCs. These receptors were taken from a man aged 25-45 years with multiple sclerosis.

This clonotype showed up many times. J is TRBJ2-2 and V is TRBV20-1; 9 nucleotides align to TRBD1. The trim removed 3 bases at V and 4 bases at J, leaving 3 bases unmatched. The CDR3 is 14 residues long. Germline CDR1 is DFQATT and CDR2 is SNEGSKA (reference sequence). CDR3 nucleotide sequence: TGCAGTGCTAGCCGGGACAGGGTCACCGGGGAGCTGTTTTTT. This sequence encodes CSASRDRVTGELFF.

This clonotype was seen many times. V gene TRBV5-1 combines with J gene TRBJ2-5, with 10 bases identical to TRBD2. CDR3 size: 16 residues. Germline V gene data show CDR1 as SGHRS and CDR2 as YFSETQ. Germline trimming cut 0 bases from V and 5 bases from J; bases unmatched to any gene: 7. The CDR3 is CASSLDSGGALETQYF. The CDR3 nucleotides read TGCGCCAGCAGCTTGGACAGCGGGGGGGCCTTGGAGACCCAGTACTTC. The full variable domain, in which reference TRBV5-1 and TRBJ2-5 provide the parts outside the CDR3, is KAGVTQTPRYLIKTRGQQVTLSCSPISGHRSVSWYQQTPGQGLQFLFEYFSETQRNKGNFPGRFSGRQFSNSRSEMNVSTLELGDSALYLCASSLDSGGALETQYFGPGTRLLVL.

This clonotype was seen a handful of times. The chain couples TRBV18 to TRBJ2-7; 10 bases are a match to TRBD1. The CDR3 sequence is 14 residues long. Germline trimming cut 6 bases from V and 6 bases from J; bases unmatched to any gene: 8. Germline CDR1 KGHSH, CDR2 LQKENI. Written as DNA, the CDR3 is TGTGCCAGCTCCTCCGGGACAGGGGCGACCGAGCAGTACTTC. This gives the protein CASSSGTGATEQYF.

This clonotype was counted ten times or more. The chain is built from TRBV20-1 and TRBJ2-7; 14 nucleotides align to TRBD2. Unmatched junction bases numbered 5, after V lost 3 bases and J lost 4 bases. CDR1 is DFQATT, CDR2 SNEGSKA, per germline (reference sequence). The CDR3 extends over 15 amino acids. In DNA, the CDR3 is TGCAGTGCTAGTAACGGACTAGCGGGGGGATACGAGCAGTACTTC. It is translated as CSASNGLAGGYEQYF.

This clonotype was seen ten or more times. The chain combines TRBV20-1 with TRBJ2-3; possibly TRBD1 for D (6 bases). CDR1 DFQATT and CDR2 SNEGSKA come from the germline V gene (reference sequence). The CDR3 length is 14 residues. V was pared by 1 base and J by 3 bases, with 11 bases between. The CDR3 coding sequence is TGCAGTGCTAGAGGAGGGGGTACTACAGATACGCAGTATTTT. This sequence encodes CSARGGGTTDTQYF.

There are many counts of this clonotype. CDR3 amino acids: CASSEPLSYETQYF. CDR3 nucleotide sequence: TGTGCCAGCAGTGAACCCCTCTCCTACGAGACCCAGTACTTC. The V gene is TRBV2, the J gene TRBJ2-5; D is unclear. The CDR3 is made up of 14 amino acids. CDR1 is SNHLY, CDR2 FYNNEI, per germline. Trimming took 2 bases from V and 5 from J, leaving 12 bases between them.

This clonotype was counted ten times or more. The genes are TRBV7-9 and TRBJ2-4; D gene unclear. The CDR3 runs 12 residues. V dropped 1 base and J dropped 7 bases, with 5 bases sitting between them. Germline V gives CDR1 SEHNR, CDR2 FQNEAQ (reference sequence). CDR3 DNA: TGTGCCAGCAGCTTAGACCAGAACATTCAGTACTTC. Its translation is CASSLDQNIQYF.

This clonotype was counted many times. The genes are TRBV20-1 and TRBJ2-1; perhaps D is TRBD1 or TRBD2 (6 bases each). Germline CDR1 and CDR2: DFQATT and SNEGSKA (reference sequence). Trimming removed 0 bases at V and 6 bases at J, with 15 bases between. CDR3 length equals 15 residues. This CDR3 is CSAREPTRGGNEQFF. The DNA of the CDR3 is TGCAGTGCTAGAGAGCCGACTAGAGGGGGCAATGAGCAGTTCTTC.

About this clonotype itself: A much larger clone differs from this one at a single base, so this may be a read error. The chain employs TRBV6-5 and TRBJ2-3; 7 nucleotides match TRBD2. Germline lookup yields CDR1 MNHEY and CDR2 SVGAGI. The CDR3 has 16 amino acids. V shed 6 bases and J 4 bases; nucleotides not matched to a gene: 13. The CDR3 nucleotides are TGTGCCAGCAGGGGCGGCCGCGGGACTAACGCAGATACGCAGTATTTT. It specifies CASRGGRGTNADTQYF.

This clonotype occurred many times. The chain joins TRBV7-8 to TRBJ1-2; 7 positions match TRBD1. The J segment lost 0 bases and the V segment lost 1 base, leaving 8 bases of the junction unmatched. Germline V gives CDR1 SGHVS, CDR2 FQNEAQ. CDR3 length: 17 residues. CDR3 loop: CASSLVLIQGPNYGYTF. CDR3 DNA sequence: TGTGCCAGCAGCTTAGTTCTTATACAGGGGCCTAACTATGGCTACACCTTC. The whole variable domain, filled in from reference TRBV7-8 and TRBJ1-2, reads GAGVSQSPRYKVAKRGQDVALRCDPISGHVSLFWYQQALGQGPEFLTYFQNEAQLDKSGLPSDRFFAERPEGSVSTLKIQRTQQEDSAVYLCASSLVLIQGPNYGYTFGSGTRLTVV.

This clonotype was detected ten times or more. The rearrangement joins TRBV20-1 to TRBJ2-1; no clear D gene. There are 14 residues in the CDR3. The V gene's germline CDR1 is DFQATT and CDR2 SNEGSKA (reference sequence). Trimming shortened V by 1 base and J by 7 bases, and 14 bases separated the two germline ends. In DNA, the CDR3 is TGCAGTGCTAGAGGTCTCGAAGAGTCGAATGAGCAGTTCTTC. Protein product: CSARGLEESNEQFF.

This clonotype was seen repeatedly, ten times or more. CDR3 coding DNA: TGTGCCAGCAGCTCCCCGGACCGGGGGAACAATGAGCAGTTCTTC. Protein: CASSSPDRGNNEQFF. V and J are TRBV7-8 and TRBJ2-1; the D gene is possibly TRBD2 (6 bases). The germline gives CDR1 SGHVS, CDR2 FQNEAQ. The CDR3 runs to 15 residues. V was cut by 4 bases and J by 5 bases, with 15 bases left in between.

This clonotype occurred many times. The gene calls are TRBV5-6 and TRBJ2-1; 10 bases are a match to TRBD1. The germline CDR1 and CDR2 sequences are SGHDT and YYEEEE. CDR3 size: 15 residues. Losses at the gene ends were 0 bases for V and 7 bases for J; bases not matched to a gene: 4. As DNA, the CDR3 is TGTGCCAGCAGCTTGGGGGGACAGGGGTTGAATGAGCAGTTCTTC. Translated, it gives CASSLGGQGLNEQFF.